This TCR beta chain was retrieved from a study of human T cells and chemical hapten exposure (dated by TCRdb to about 2021). In terms of the full investigation: For sensitization, 2% DPC in acetone was applied to a 2 cm by 2 cm area of upper inner arm skin. Patients additionally received weekly therapeutic DPC doses to the scalp throughout the roughly 25-week study period. Patch testing was done on the upper back using Finn chambers containing 0.01% DPC, and results were scored after 6 days according to International Contact Dermatitis Research Group standards. Most of the patients in the cohort were female, and the cohort covered alopecia areata with under or over 50% scalp involvement, alopecia totalis and alopecia universalis. Libraries were pooled for sequencing, and per-sample TCR yields varied mainly because of small differences in library volumes within the pool. This study followed changes in the peripheral blood TCR repertoire in vivo during primary and secondary sensitization of alopecia patients to the hapten diphenylcyclopropenone (DPC). Blood was sampled from patients pre-sensitization (week 0) and at 2, 6 and about 24 weeks after DPC sensitization. Under 30 alopecia patients gave blood for TCR sequencing at one to four time points (pre-sensitization, 2, 6 and 24 weeks).

Library creation used RACE. This sample was sequenced with a NextSeq 500. Library preparation attached unique molecular identifiers to individual cDNA molecules for quantitative, reproducible TCR counting. For every blood RNA sample, sequencing covered both the TCR alpha and TCR beta chains. Concerning the study's data processing: The median number of TCRs per sample was approximately 93,000, ranging from about 23,224 to 750,000. The Decombinator software suite was used to annotate the V, J and CDR3 of the TCR reads. For PS versus PT1 abundance plots, all samples were subsampled to the same number of TCRs (28,000). TCRs were defined as expanded if absent before sensitization and observed at least eight times at the 2-week time point. TCRdb trimmed public reads at Q25 via fastp, called clones via MiXCR and kept in-frame beta chains. Rows with a matching CDR3 protein are joined into one entry that keeps the most common DNA and genes. The V and J calls reflect TCRdb's pipeline rather than the authors' work. The sample contains around 120,000 distinct CDR3 sequences, roughly 11% of them found a single time. The ten largest clones add up to under 4.5% of the sample.

This clonotype was detected only a few times. The antigen it recognizes is unknown. Base qualities are missing; no much larger clone stands one base away. The time point tag for this specimen amounts to: patch test 1, 2 weeks after DPC sensitization. Reading the label with the study, this specimen's treatment or condition is: therapeutic diphenylcyclopropenone sensitization with weekly scalp DPC. At each patch-test visit, blood was drawn before the patch test was applied. Patients were considered eligible if aged 18 to 70, diagnosed with alopecia and deemed suitable for DPC therapy, and patients were excluded if pregnant. Total RNA was extracted from unfractionated whole blood collected in Tempus Blood RNA tubes. What the study reported, not specific to this receptor: Patch test score was positively correlated with the number of PT1 expanded TCRs, with significance at thresholds 8, 16 and 32 but not at 4. Expanded TCRs formed significantly more large CDR3 similarity clusters than pre-sensitization or healthy control sets, consistent with antigen-driven responses. No change with DPC sensitization was found in the number of TCRs above 1 in 1000 frequency, and no evidence of global repertoire structure alterations was found. All patients had alopecia, a presumed autoimmune disease, so their immune response might differ from that of healthy individuals. Repeated subsampling changed both the strength of the expansion versus patch-test correlation and the threshold at which that correlation became significant.

The source material was whole blood, sampled in connection with sensitization to the hapten diphenylcyclopropenone (DPC). This sequence originates from a woman aged 40 to 50 with alopecia areata. Some clones in this sample may be carry-over from other donors' samples.

The DNA reads TGTGCCAGCAGCTCAACGGGGAGCTCCTACAATGAGCAGTTCTTC. This sequence encodes CASSSTGSSYNEQFF. The rearrangement combines TRBV7-9 with TRBJ2-1; TRBD2 could be the D gene, as 5 bases match. CDR1 and CDR2, looked up from the germline V gene (reference sequence), are SEHNR and FQNEAQ. Trimming costs V 4 bases and J 0 bases, and their ends lie 10 bases apart. CDR3 length: 15 amino acids, cysteine to phenylalanine. Solely the CDR3 DNA is kept, with 45 bases framed from the first base.